These 8 T cell receptor beta chains originate from one sample sequenced in a study of glioma-infiltrating T cells. The iRepertoire nested amplicon-rescue multiplex PCR amplified TCR alpha and beta CDR3s from RNA. TCRdb passed the multiplex PCR reads through MiXCR, listing each CDR3 protein once. Among under 150,000 distinct CDR3 sequences, about two fifths were seen once, and the ten largest hold over 15%. The sample taken for sequencing was glioma tissue, nonneoplastic brain tissue, or PBMCs (not recorded which). Receptors were obtained from a human donor with low-grade glioma or glioblastoma, undergoing nonglioma brain surgery, or in good health (not recorded which).

With respect to this clonotype: A read error is possible here, since a much larger clone lies one base away. The final CDR3 position lacks the conserved phenylalanine or tryptophan, pointing to a likely read error. The V call is TRBV27, the J call TRBJ2-7; unclear D gene. CDR1 is MNHEY, CDR2 SMNVEV, per germline (reference sequence). Trimming left V 5 bases short and J 3 bases short, with 17 bases between. This CDR3 has 15 residues. In DNA, the CDR3 is TGTGCCAGCAGTCCCCTGCTAGGGCCAGTCTACGAGCAGTACCTC. Encoded protein: CASSPLLGPVYEQYL.

The genes are TRBV6-1 and TRBJ2-1, with D perhaps TRBD1 or TRBD2 (5 bases each). V lost 7 bases and J lost 8, with 15 bases in between. In germline, CDR1 is MNHNS, CDR2 SASEGT. The CDR3 runs to 13 residues. In nucleotides, the CDR3 is TGTGCCAGCACCCTTACACGGGGCCATGAGCAGTTCTTC. Residues: CASTLTRGHEQFF.

This chain connects TRBV10-3 to TRBJ1-2; D remains unclear. The V end lost 7 bases, the J end lost 3 bases, and 12 bases lay between the germline ends. CDR3 length: 13 amino acids. The germline gives CDR1 ENHRY, CDR2 SYGVKD. DNA of the CDR3: TGTGCCATCAAAGCCACGGCCGACTATGGCTACACCTTC. This codes for CAIKATADYGYTF.

The chain joins TRBV28 to TRBJ2-7, with D perhaps matching TRBD2 (5 bases). Germline V gene data show CDR1 as MDHEN and CDR2 as SYDVKM. The CDR3 spans 13 residues. V was clipped by 11 bases and J by 7 bases, with 21 bases between them. DNA of the CDR3: TGTGCCCACCAGCTAGCACGTTCGGGAGAGCAGTACTTC. Translated: CAHQLARSGEQYF.

Remarks on this clonotype: An end of the junction does not agree with germline; a read error may underlie this. The J gene is TRBJ2-6, the V gene TRBV10-3; 7 bases match TRBD1. The CDR3 has 18 amino acids. CDR1 is ENHRY and CDR2 is SYGVKD in the germline V gene. The CDR3 nucleotides read TGTGCCATCAGTGAACTCCGGACAGGAGGCTCTGGGGCCAAAGTCCTGACTTTC. It yields the protein CAISELRTGGSGAKVLTF.

This clonotype was counted between two and nine times. The chain is built from TRBV6-6 and TRBJ2-1; 13 bases line up with TRBD2. In germline, CDR1 is MNHNY, CDR2 SVGAGI (reference sequence). CDR3 length: 17 amino acids. J was trimmed by 8 bases and V by 0 bases; bases with no gene match: 7. CDR3 protein: CASSYSTTSGRAHEQFF. The CDR3 nucleotides read TGTGCCAGCAGTTACTCTACCACTAGCGGGAGGGCCCATGAGCAGTTCTTC.

This chain connects TRBV6-1 to TRBJ2-1; the D gene is possibly TRBD1 (6 bases). The germline V gene encodes CDR1 MNHNS and CDR2 SASEGT. V lost 10 bases to trimming and J lost 1 base, with 20 bases between them. The CDR3 has 16 amino acids. The CDR3 DNA reads TGTGCCACTCTTTCAGGGGTTCTTCTTTCCTACAATGAGCAGTTCTTC. This gives the protein CATLSGVLLSYNEQFF.

This clonotype turned up a few times. The chain uses TRBV28 and TRBJ2-5; possibly TRBD1 for D (6 bases). The germline V gene has CDR1 MDHEN and CDR2 SYDVKM. The CDR3 has 15 amino acids. Trimming stripped 2 bases from V and 5 bases from J, with 15 bases between. CDR3 coding DNA: TGTGCCAGCAGTTTAAGTCAGATTAGGGGGGAGACCCAGTACTTC. The encoded protein is CASSLSQIRGETQYF.